This T cell receptor (beta chain) was found in a study of response to subunit inactivated influenza vaccine (dated by TCRdb to 2016 to 2019). Some background on the complete study: Deep quantitative profiling of the T cell receptor repertoire was used in the study to follow responses to a trivalent subunit inactivated influenza vaccine.

Taken with the paper, the label for time point translates to: 45 to 50 days after influenza vaccine administration. To prepare the library, RT-PCR was applied. The sequencer was an Illumina HiSeq 2500. TCRdb handled the public reads itself, with Q25 trimming in fastp and clone calling in MiXCR, and kept productive beta chains. Identical CDR3 proteins give one entry, which carries the most common genes and DNA. A total of about 530,000 distinct CDR3 sequences appear in this sample, approximately 13% of them only once. Around 13% of the sample is held by the ten biggest clonotypes. Overall study outcomes, separate from this receptor: The authors proposed that each seasonal influenza vaccination may bring in only a limited number of new T cells.

Taken from cysteine to phenylalanine, the CDR3 has 15 residues. Kept here is only the CDR3 DNA, which spans 45 bases and is read in frame from base 1. CDR1 and CDR2 (SGHVS, FQNEAQ) derive from the germline V gene. Trimming removed 5 bases from V and 7 bases from J; the gene matches leave 11 bases unexplained. This clonotype was seen more than once but under ten times. Its cognate antigen has yet to be identified. Base qualities were left out, and no much larger clone turns up one base away. The starting material was PBMCs from blood, obtained about 6 weeks after vaccination. The source of this sequence is a man between 50 and 59 years old who received an inactivated influenza vaccine. Donor details come from another sample of the same person, matched by shared clones. The chain employs TRBV7-8 and TRBJ2-1, with 7 central nucleotides matching TRBD2. CDR3 loop: CASSHGLEGKNEQFF. The bases read TGTGCCAGCAGCCATGGACTAGAGGGTAAAAATGAGCAGTTCTTC.